Listed here are 13 T cell receptor beta chains from one sample, sequenced in a study of blood T cell repertoires in COVID-19. Sequencing was performed with immunoSEQ multiplex PCR; in TCRdb, only in-frame clones are kept and a portion is missing. The sample holds under 300,000 clones, 86% seen once. The source material was peripheral blood. These receptors were taken from a woman aged 30 to 39 with active or convalescent COVID-19.

The rearrangement links TRBV2 to TRBJ2-3; TRBD2 might be the D (5 bases). The V and J ends lost 6 bases and 3 bases respectively, with 13 bases between them. CDR1 SNHLY and CDR2 FYNNEI come from the germline V gene. CDR3 length: 14 residues. The CDR3 nucleotides are TGTGCCAGCAGCCCCGATCCGGGGACAGATACGCAGTATTTT. Protein product: CASSPDPGTDTQYF. The whole variable domain, filled in from reference TRBV2 and TRBJ2-3, reads EPEVTQTPSHQVTQMGQEVILRCVPISNHLYFYWYRQILGQKVEFLVSFYNNEISEKSEIFDDQFSVERPDGSNFTLKIRSTKLEDSAMYFCASSPDPGTDTQYFGPGTRLTVL.

With respect to this clone: Additional DNA sequences in this sample encode the identical CDR3. V gene TRBV12-3 or TRBV12-4 combines with J gene TRBJ2-1; the D gene is possibly TRBD1 (5 bases). The germline V and J ends were trimmed by 2 bases and 9 bases, with 8 bases remaining between them. CDR3 length equals 12 residues. The CDR3 sequence: CASSLRGIEQFF. CDR3 DNA sequence: TGTGCCAGCAGTTTAAGGGGTATTGAGCAGTTCTTC.

This clone showed up just once. The chain is built from TRBV23-1 and TRBJ2-1; 7 nucleotides line up with TRBD1. TRBV23-1 is filed as an ORF, its function uncertain. There are 16 residues in the CDR3. The V segment lost 3 bases and the J segment 3 bases; nucleotides outside the gene matches: 8. Here the CDR3 reads CASSHLGQTHYNEQFF. CDR3 in DNA: TGCGCCAGCAGTCACCTGGGACAGACCCACTACAATGAGCAGTTCTTC.

The V and J genes are TRBV21-1 and TRBJ2-6; the table assigns TRBD1, which was not confirmed against the DNA. TRBV21-1 constitutes a pseudogene. The CDR3 has 17 residues. The CDR3 spells CASSLPQGSSGANVLTF. Written as DNA, the CDR3 is TGTGCCAGCAGCCTCCCACAGGGCTCCTCTGGGGCCAACGTCCTGACTTTC.

J is TRBJ2-7 and V is TRBV29-1; D is ambiguous. Germline CDR1 and CDR2: SQVTM and ANQGSEA. V dropped 4 bases and J dropped 6 bases, with 10 bases sitting between them. This CDR3 region has 11 residues. This chain's CDR3 is CSVVLDTEQYF. The CDR3 nucleotides read TGCAGCGTTGTGCTCGACACCGAGCAGTACTTC.

The chain couples TRBV30 to TRBJ1-2; D possibly corresponds to TRBD1 (5 bases). Germline V CDR1 and CDR2: GTSNPN, SVGIG (reference sequence). Trimming stripped 0 bases from V and 6 bases from J, with 11 bases between. This CDR3 contains 13 residues. The CDR3 sequence: CAWSVGVINGYTF. The CDR3 DNA reads TGTGCCTGGAGTGTAGGGGTTATCAATGGCTACACCTTC.

This rearrangement joins TRBV19 to TRBJ2-2; 8 bases fit TRBD2. Germline V lookup: CDR1 LNHDA, CDR2 SQIVND (reference sequence). With V trimmed by 7 bases and J by 4 bases, 5 bases remained unmatched. There are 14 residues in the CDR3. CDR3 in amino acids: CASKAGVPTGELFF. The CDR3, as DNA: TGTGCCAGTAAAGCGGGAGTCCCCACCGGGGAGCTGTTTTTT.

This chain joins TRBV7-2 and TRBJ1-2; D is undetermined. With 9 bases removed from V and 1 base from J, the gap between germline ends came to 9 bases. The germline CDR1 and CDR2 sequences are SGHTA and FQGNSA. This CDR3 spans 12 amino acids. CDR3 sequence reads: CASTQLNYGYTF. CDR3 nucleotides: TGTGCCAGTACCCAACTTAACTATGGCTACACCTTC.

This chain links TRBV4-1 with TRBJ1-6, with TRBD1 matching over 9 bases. Germline V gene lookup returns CDR1 MGHRA and CDR2 YSYEKL. The V segment lost 5 bases and the J segment 10 bases; nucleotides outside the gene matches: 9. This CDR3 region has 15 residues. CDR3 nucleotides: TGCGCCAGCAGCACCCGGGACAGGGATGGATCACCCCTCCACTTT. It encodes CASSTRDRDGSPLHF.

The chain joins TRBV29-1 to TRBJ1-1, with TRBD1 identical over 8 bases. The CDR3 has 15 amino acids. Germline V gene lookup returns CDR1 SQVTM and CDR2 ANQGSEA. The V and J ends lost 1 base and 3 bases, in that order; junction bases with no gene match: 7. The CDR3 spells CSVEGRGPWDTEAFF. The CDR3 coding sequence is TGCAGCGTTGAAGGCAGGGGGCCGTGGGACACTGAAGCTTTCTTT. The variable domain in full, completed from reference TRBV29-1 and TRBJ1-1, reads SAVISQKPSRDICQRGTSLTIQCQVDSQVTMMFWYRQQPGQSLTLIATANQGSEATYESGFVIDKFPISRPNLTFSTLTVSNMSPEDSSIYLCSVEGRGPWDTEAFFGQGTRLTVV.

This sequence joins TRBV7-6 and TRBJ1-3; TRBD1 matches 7 bases. Germline V gives CDR1 SGHVS, CDR2 FNYEAQ. Germline trimming cut 5 bases from V and 0 bases from J; bases unmatched to any gene: 13. CDR3 size: 18 residues. CDR3 nucleotides: TGTGCCAGCAGCACACGCCCCCGGGACAGCAACTCTGGAAACACCATATATTTT. This translates into CASSTRPRDSNSGNTIYF.

CDR3 DNA: TGTGCCAGCAGTAGAGACAGGGGTTTCGATCAGCCCCAGCATTTT. As protein: CASSRDRGFDQPQHF. This chain connects TRBV6-4 to TRBJ1-5, with 8 positions matching TRBD1. The V and J ends lost 5 bases and 5 bases, in that order; junction bases with no gene match: 8. The CDR3 is made up of 15 amino acids. CDR1 and CDR2 from the germline V gene are MRHNA and SNTAGT.

The chain is built from TRBV3-1 (or the pseudogene TRBV3-2) and TRBJ2-7; the match to TRBD2 covers 10 bases. CDR3 length: 17 amino acids. The germline CDR1 and CDR2 sequences are LGHDT and YNNKEL (reference sequence). With V trimmed by 0 bases and J by 2 bases, 7 bases remained unmatched. The CDR3 nucleotides read TGTGCCAGCAGCCAAGATCATCAGAGCGGGGGGGCCTACGAGCAGTACTTC. It translates to CASSQDHQSGGAYEQYF.